Below, one T cell receptor (beta chain) is given with its context. Its cognate antigen has yet to be identified. One base away there is no much larger clone; base qualities are not given. These data originate in a study of shared clonotypes between healthy human individuals (dated by TCRdb to 2019 to 2021). As for the study more broadly: The cohort comprised two women and a few men aged 18 to 49 years. Blood TCR repertoires of 5 or 6 healthy adults were deeply sequenced to estimate repertoire size and the extent of clonotype sharing between individuals. To increase sequencing depth and limit assay-specific biases, different laboratories used diverse techniques to prepare libraries and sequence TCR repertoires. Between about 0.94 and 8.9 billion PBMCs per donor were obtained by leukapheresis.

Healthy HIV-negative adults with no recently reported acute infections or vaccinations were included as donors. Every donor was a Caucasian adult residing in Nashville, Tennessee, USA. In the unsorted samples, roughly 90 million PBMCs were counted, and genomic DNA was extracted using the QIAamp DNA Blood Mini kit. Blood was collected by leukapheresis, and PBMCs were isolated by Ficoll-Histopaque density gradient centrifugation and then cryopreserved in liquid nitrogen vapor phase. TCR CDR3 regions were amplified from genomic DNA by multiplex PCR using the deep immunoSEQ assay. Extracted genomic DNA from each cell subset was spread evenly across all wells of several immunoSEQ 96-well plates, with each plate serving as a replicate. For unsorted PBMC, 300 ng of genomic DNA, equivalent to around 30,000 T cell genomes, went into each replicate PCR. Genomic DNA from unsorted PBMC was sequenced over ten immunoSEQ deep assay plates. The purified libraries were quantified using a Qubit 3.0 fluorometer, sized with a Bioanalyzer 2100, and then quantified again using the KAPA Library Quantification kit. Every immunoSEQ 96-well plate was sequenced on a dedicated single-read 150-cycle Illumina NextSeq 550 flow cell. The authors' analysis ran thus. The immunoSEQ output contained only junctional sequences without quality scores, so filtering could not match that applied to full-length reads. Sequences were annotated with PyIR, a Python wrapper for IgBLAST v1.9, and V/J genes and CDR3 were assigned using IMGT germline references. Any read was removed if the V/J assignment was weak (E-value above 1e-6), the CDR3 was missing, or the read contained stop codons, out-of-frame junctions, or ambiguous translated residues. V3J clonotypes were defined as sequences sharing the same inferred V gene, J gene, and CDR3 amino acid sequence. Percentage overlap between repertoires was calculated by dividing the number of shared unique clonotypes by the size of the smaller repertoire. Three approaches were used to assess repertoire richness: RTK rarefaction, the Chao1 estimator, and Recon v2.1 estimates of unobserved clonotypes. TCRdb mirrors the immuneACCESS table, restricted to in-frame sequences. Some clones are absent from its copies; in checked studies, under half trace to an unresolved V gene, and the reason for the others is unknown. That table gives V, J and clone size, and the DNA gave D and trimming. Within this sample are some 500,000 clones, with approximately 80% of them counted one time only. Around 13% of the sample belongs to the ten largest clones.

The full study reports these points: Pairwise subsampling led to the expectation that sequencing depth would affect the degree of clonotype sharing among donors. The small number of donors limited the genetic and exposure-history diversity represented. Only blood was sampled, and tissue TCR repertoires likely differ from those in blood.

The germline V gene supplies CDR1 MNHEY and CDR2 SVGAGI. The CDR3 contains 14 residues, cysteine and phenylalanine counted. Solely the CDR3 DNA is kept, with 42 bases framed from the first base. Ends trimmed: V by 0 bases, J by 4 bases; bases unmatched to a gene: 2. In this chain, TRBV6-5 is recombined with TRBJ2-7, with 8 bases matching TRBD1. This clonotype was sampled from a woman aged 40 to 49 in good health. Some clones in this sample may be carry-over from other donors' samples. The specimen sequenced was PBMCs. The CDR3 has the sequence CASSYSWDRYEQYF. The nucleotides read TGTGCCAGCAGTTACTCATGGGACAGGTACGAGCAGTACTTC.